Presented here are 15 T cell receptor beta chains from one specimen sequenced in a study of vaccination and CD4 T cells after COVID-19. What these receptors recognize is not known. Treatment denoted: roughly ten-day PBMC culture with coronavirus spike peptide pools or control peptides (ViraFEST assay). Researchers used the Oncomine TCR Beta short-read assay to sequence DNA from cultured CD4+ T cells. Each CDR3 protein is one row after TCRdb ran MiXCR on the PCR reads. The table includes roughly 14,000 distinct CDR3 sequences, around two fifths detected once. The sample consisted of CD4+ T cells from blood, cultured in vitro. The receptors derive from a human donor who had recovered from COVID-19.

V is TRBV28 and J is TRBJ2-7; 7 nucleotides line up with TRBD2. From germline, CDR1 is MDHEN and CDR2 SYDVKM. CDR3 length equals 15 residues. V dropped 6 bases and J dropped 5; count of bases not matched to a gene: 13. The CDR3 DNA reads TGTGCCAGCAGACCCGGTGGGGGGGAGAAGAACGAGCAGTACTTC. Translating it yields CASRPGGGEKNEQYF. The whole variable domain, filled in from reference TRBV28 and TRBJ2-7, reads DVKVTQSSRYLVKRTGEKVFLECVQDMDHENMFWYRQDPGLGLRLIYFSYDVKMKEKGDIPEGYSVSREKKERFSLILESASTNQTSMYLCASRPGGGEKNEQYFGPGTRLTVT.

This chain connects TRBV20-1 to TRBJ2-1; a possible D gene is TRBD2 (5 bases). CDR1 is DFQATT, CDR2 SNEGSKA, per germline (reference sequence). The CDR3 totals 13 residues. Trimming took 3 bases from V and 0 from J, leaving 6 bases between them. CDR3 in amino acids: CSASGISYNEQFF. The CDR3 DNA follows: TGCAGTGCTAGCGGGATCTCCTACAATGAGCAGTTCTTC.

This clonotype showed up just a few times. The chain uses TRBV20-1 and TRBJ2-2; 8 bases are shared with TRBD1. Trimming at V came to 6 bases and at J to 2 bases, leaving 5 bases not matched to a gene. CDR1 and CDR2 (germline): DFQATT, SNEGSKA (reference sequence). The CDR3 is 14 amino acids. The CDR3 is CSATQGANTGELFF. The CDR3 DNA sequence: TGCAGTGCCACCCAGGGGGCTAACACCGGGGAGCTGTTTTTT.

The rearrangement links TRBV9 to TRBJ2-7, with a tentative D call TRBD1 (6 bases). Trimming removed 4 bases from V and 2 bases from J, with 16 bases in between. Germline loops: CDR1 SGDLS, CDR2 YYNGEE. The CDR3 sequence is 15 residues long. The CDR3 DNA reads TGTGCCAGCAGCATAGGAGTGGACAGACCCTACGAGCAGTACTTC. It encodes CASSIGVDRPYEQYF.

The rearrangement links TRBV19 to TRBJ1-5; D perhaps matches TRBD1 (5 bases). From germline, CDR1 is LNHDA and CDR2 SQIVND (reference sequence). The CDR3 totals 15 residues. The V end lost 7 bases, the J end lost 1 base, and 14 bases lay between the germline ends. This CDR3 is CASTVGPGSNQPQHF. The CDR3 coding sequence is TGTGCCAGTACAGTTGGGCCAGGGAGCAATCAGCCCCAGCATTTT.

A few counts support this clonotype. The chain joins TRBV2 to TRBJ1-1, with D possibly matching TRBD1 (5 bases). CDR3 size: 12 residues. Trimming removed 6 bases from V and 4 bases from J, with 9 bases in between. CDR1 is SNHLY, CDR2 FYNNEI, per germline. The CDR3 region is CASRGGGTEAFF. As DNA, the CDR3 is TGTGCCAGCAGGGGGGGGGGCACTGAAGCTTTCTTT.

The V and J genes are TRBV20-1 and TRBJ2-3, with 9 nucleotides matching TRBD2. The germline V gene encodes CDR1 DFQATT and CDR2 SNEGSKA (reference sequence). Unmatched junction bases numbered 7, after V lost 5 bases and J lost 7 bases. This CDR3 spans 13 amino acids. CDR3: CSAVSGSRNTQYF. CDR3 bases: TGCAGTGCTGTTAGCGGGAGTAGAAATACGCAGTATTTT.

The chain couples TRBV27 to TRBJ2-5, with D uncertain. The CDR3 has 15 residues. Trimming cost V 6 bases and J 1 base, with 15 bases left between them. The germline gives CDR1 MNHEY, CDR2 SMNVEV (reference sequence). The CDR3 protein is CASRVGMVGQETQYF. Here the CDR3 DNA reads TGTGCCAGCAGAGTGGGGATGGTTGGCCAAGAGACCCAGTACTTC.

The CDR3 protein is CASGGESASEAFF. CDR3 DNA: TGTGCCAGTGGGGGAGAATCCGCCAGTGAAGCTTTCTTT. The chain carries TRBV19 and TRBJ1-1; D is perhaps TRBD1 (5 bases). This CDR3 is built from 13 residues. The germline gives CDR1 LNHDA, CDR2 SQIVND (reference sequence). V gave up 8 bases and J gave up 7 bases, with 17 bases separating them.

The chain has TRBV19 and TRBJ1-2, with unresolved D. The CDR3 length is 15 residues. Between the trimmed V and J ends, which lost 6 bases and 2 bases, there was a span of 16 bases. CDR1 is LNHDA, CDR2 SQIVND, per germline (reference sequence). The chain's CDR3 is CASSPRNLNNYGYTF. The CDR3 nucleotides read TGTGCCAGTAGCCCCCGTAATCTAAACAACTATGGCTACACCTTC.

The V call is TRBV7-4, the J call TRBJ1-1, with a possible D match to TRBD1 (5 bases). CDR1 is SGHVT and CDR2 is SQSDAQ in the germline V gene. This CDR3 region has 14 residues. The V end was cut by 5 bases, the J end by 4 bases, with 14 bases between. The chain's CDR3 is CASSAQTGGTEAFF. The CDR3 coding sequence is TGTGCCAGCAGCGCCCAAACAGGAGGCACTGAAGCTTTCTTT.

The V and J genes are TRBV18 and TRBJ1-1; no reliable D call. CDR1 KGHSH and CDR2 LQKENI come from the germline V gene. V was shortened by 2 bases and J by 2 bases, with 15 bases between the two germline ends. CDR3 size: 16 residues. The CDR3 loop is CASSPGLAGINTEAFF. In DNA form, the CDR3 reads TGTGCCAGCTCACCAGGGCTGGCAGGCATAAACACTGAAGCTTTCTTT.

The CDR3 DNA sequence: TGCAGCGTTACGCTCGACAGCCAAGAGACCCAGTACTTC. Protein sequence: CSVTLDSQETQYF. The V call is TRBV29-1, the J call TRBJ2-5; D possibly corresponds to TRBD1 (5 bases). The CDR3 is 13 residues long. Germline CDR1 is SQVTM and CDR2 is ANQGSEA. Trimming left V 5 bases short and J 1 base short, with 11 bases between. The full variable domain, completed using reference TRBV29-1 and TRBJ2-5, is SAVISQKPSRDICQRGTSLTIQCQVDSQVTMMFWYRQQPGQSLTLIATANQGSEATYESGFVIDKFPISRPNLTFSTLTVSNMSPEDSSIYLCSVTLDSQETQYFGPGTRLLVL.

This clonotype has just one count. The chain combines TRBV18 with TRBJ2-3, with D possibly TRBD1 on 5 matching bases. Germline lookup yields CDR1 KGHSH and CDR2 LQKENI. V lost 1 base and J 6 bases, leaving 11 bases between the germline ends. The CDR3 loop spans 14 amino acids. The CDR3 nucleotides are TGTGCCAGCTCACCACAGCAGGGCGCGGATACGCAGTATTTT. Translating it yields CASSPQQGADTQYF.

By its share, this clonotype is large (0.1 to 1%). This chain joins TRBV7-6 and TRBJ1-6; 10 bases are shared with TRBD1. The CDR3 has 15 residues. Germline V gene sequence: CDR1 SGHVS, CDR2 FNYEAQ. V lost 1 base, J lost 10 bases, and 4 bases stayed unmatched. The CDR3 DNA is TGTGCCAGCAGCTTAGATGACAGGGGGCTATCACCCCTCCACTTT. Encoded protein: CASSLDDRGLSPLHF.